The subject of this entry is one TCR beta chain. Its antigen is not known. The data were obtained in a study of cytomegalovirus exposure and HLA in healthy donors. Findings and caveats of the study: TCR beta chains numbering under 200 were designated cytomegalovirus-associated. It emerged from a later analysis that several of the most significant clusters appeared to be linked to common viral pathogens.

It was with 60 Vbeta and 13 Jbeta primers that the PCR ran. Measured with immunoSEQ multiplex PCR; TCRdb has only the in-frame clones, and not every one. The sample lists 210,000 or so clones, approximately 80% occurring once. The CDR3 is 16 residues long. Trimming pared 3 bases from V and 5 bases from J, leaving 20 bases between. CDR1 SGDLS and CDR2 YYNGEE come from the germline V gene. Sequenced: PBMCs. The gene calls are TRBV9 and TRBJ1-1, with D possibly being TRBD1 (6 bases). This receptor was taken from a girl aged 5-17 years in good health and CMV-seronegative. CDR3 nucleotide sequence: TGTGCCAGCAGCGCCCAGCGGGGGCGGAGGGGGACTGAAGCTTTCTTT. Protein: CASSAQRGRRGTEAFF. Filled out from reference TRBV9 and TRBJ1-1, the complete variable domain reads DSGVTQTPKHLITATGQRVTLRCSPRSGDLSVYWYQQSLDQGLQFLIQYYNGEERAKGNILERFSAQQFPDLHSELNLSSLELGDSALYFCASSAQRGRRGTEAFFGQGTRLTVV.